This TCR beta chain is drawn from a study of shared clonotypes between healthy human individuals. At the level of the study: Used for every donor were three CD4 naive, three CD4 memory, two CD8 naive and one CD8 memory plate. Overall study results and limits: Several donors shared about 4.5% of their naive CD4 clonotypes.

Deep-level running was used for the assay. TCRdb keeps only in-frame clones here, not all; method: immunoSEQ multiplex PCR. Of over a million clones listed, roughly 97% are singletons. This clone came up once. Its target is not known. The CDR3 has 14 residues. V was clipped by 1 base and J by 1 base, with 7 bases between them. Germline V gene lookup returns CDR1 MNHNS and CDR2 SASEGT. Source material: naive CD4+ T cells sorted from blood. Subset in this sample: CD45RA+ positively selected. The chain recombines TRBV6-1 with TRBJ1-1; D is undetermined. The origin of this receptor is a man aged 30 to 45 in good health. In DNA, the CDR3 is TGTGCCAGCAGTGAAGGGTCGGCGAACACTGAAGCTTTCTTT. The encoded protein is CASSEGSANTEAFF.